These 12 T cell receptor beta chains share one sample of origin, sequenced in a study of regulatory T cells in long-lasting Graves disease. For TCR beta, libraries came from iRepertoire HTBI primers and Arm-PCR of CDR3 regions. TCRdb recomputed calls from the multiplex PCR reads with MiXCR, one row per CDR3 protein. The sample lists about 660,000 distinct CDR3 sequences; around 32% were seen once. Specified time point: persistent/refractory GD, antithyroid drugs over 5 years with positive TRAb. Preparation of the TCR library used RNA extracted from PBMCs. The material was peripheral blood mononuclear cells (PBMCs), obtained when the disease was refractory, from a patient treated with antithyroid drugs. The receptors shown here come from a female donor with Graves disease.

The chain recombines TRBV5-1 with TRBJ1-1; D is uncertain. This CDR3 has 13 amino acids. Germline V gene lookup returns CDR1 SGHRS and CDR2 YFSETQ. CDR3 in DNA: TGCGCTGGGCGGGATTCTGTGAACACTGAAGCTTTCTTT. This translates into CAGRDSVNTEAFF.

This rearrangement joins TRBV6-2 or TRBV6-3 to TRBJ2-5; 9 nucleotides align to TRBD1. V trimming: 7 bases; J trimming: 3 bases; junction bases outside the gene matches: 15. CDR1 and CDR2 (germline): MNHEY, SVGEGT. The CDR3 runs to 17 residues. CDR3 DNA: TGTGCCAGCAAATCATGGACAGGGGCATTCCGGGAAGAGACCCAGTACTTC. Translated: CASKSWTGAFREETQYF.

This clonotype was found a few times. This chain uses TRBV11-2 with TRBJ2-7; 11 positions match TRBD2. Germline CDR1 and CDR2: SGHAT and FQNNGV. After removal of 5 bases from V and 6 bases from J, the junction contained 6 bases not matched to a gene. This CDR3 is built from 14 residues. DNA for the CDR3: TGTGCCAGCAGCCCGGGACTAGCGGCTGGCGAGCAGTACTTC. As protein: CASSPGLAAGEQYF.

The rearrangement links TRBV29-1 to TRBJ2-7; D call uncertain. With 3 bases removed from V and 1 base from J, the gap between germline ends came to 4 bases. CDR1 is SQVTM and CDR2 is ANQGSEA in the germline V gene. CDR3 size: 11 residues. The CDR3 region is CSVEESYEQYF. The CDR3 nucleotides read TGCAGCGTTGAGGAATCCTACGAGCAGTACTTC.

This clonotype was seen at least ten times. This sequence joins TRBV11-1 and TRBJ2-2; D may be TRBD2 (5 bases). The CDR3 contains 14 residues. Germline lookup yields CDR1 SGHAT and CDR2 FQDESV (reference sequence). V was clipped by 1 base and J by 6 bases, with 9 bases between them. The CDR3, as DNA: TGTGCCAGCAGCTTAGGTCTCGGGGCCGGGGAGCTGTTTTTT. It specifies CASSLGLGAGELFF.

This clonotype was observed a handful of times. This rearrangement joins TRBV19 to TRBJ1-4; TRBD1 aligns across 7 bases. Germline loops: CDR1 LNHDA, CDR2 SQIVND (reference sequence). V trimming: 4 bases; J trimming: 7 bases; junction bases outside the gene matches: 9. The CDR3 runs to 15 residues. CDR3 DNA sequence: TGTGCCAGTAGTACCCTCACCGGGACAGCTGAAAAACTGTTTTTT. Residues: CASSTLTGTAEKLFF.

In nucleotides, the CDR3 is TGCGCCAGCAGCCCGAGGTCGGCAGGGACGGGGACTGAAGCTTTCTTT. Protein: CASSPRSAGTGTEAFF. The chain has TRBV5-1 and TRBJ1-1, with D possibly being TRBD1 (5 bases). The CDR3 has 16 residues. V lost 4 bases to trimming and J lost 5 bases, with 21 bases between them. CDR1 and CDR2 from the germline V gene are SGHRS and YFSETQ.

The rearrangement joins TRBV20-1 to TRBJ2-5; the D gene is possibly TRBD2 (5 bases). This CDR3 has 11 residues. The V gene lost 4 bases and the J gene lost 7 bases, with 10 bases spanning the gap. Germline V gene lookup returns CDR1 DFQATT and CDR2 SNEGSKA (reference sequence). The CDR3 loop reads CSATLEWTQYF. The CDR3 bases are TGCAGTGCTACACTAGAATGGACCCAGTACTTC.

The chain links TRBV2 to TRBJ2-4; 11 nucleotides align to TRBD2. Germline CDR1 reads SNHLY; CDR2 reads FYNNEI. V trimming: 4 bases; J trimming: 9 bases; junction bases outside the gene matches: 14. The CDR3 totals 17 residues. DNA of the CDR3: TGTGCCAGCAGTGTGATAGCGGGAGGGCCCTCCCGGTCCATTCAGTACTTC. Amino acids: CASSVIAGGPSRSIQYF.

This clonotype was counted between two and nine times. This chain joins TRBV3-1 and TRBJ2-2; D not certain. Looked up from germline, CDR1 is LGHDT and CDR2 is YNNKEL (reference sequence). The V gene lost 0 bases and the J gene lost 10 bases, with 6 bases spanning the gap. CDR3 length: 12 amino acids. CDR3 region: CASSQDLEELFF. Written as DNA, the CDR3 is TGTGCCAGCAGCCAAGATCTTGAGGAGCTGTTTTTT.

The chain combines TRBV9 with TRBJ1-5; no reliable D call. Germline assignment: CDR1 SGDLS and CDR2 YYNGEE. CDR3 length: 13 residues. V lost 0 bases, J lost 6 bases, and 7 bases lay in between. This chain's CDR3 is CASSVDGVQPQHF. DNA of the CDR3: TGTGCCAGCAGCGTAGATGGGGTTCAGCCCCAGCATTTT.

This clonotype was counted at least ten times. J is TRBJ2-7 and V is TRBV2, with D perhaps TRBD2 (5 bases). This CDR3 is 13 amino acids long. V was shortened by 6 bases and J by 3 bases, with 12 bases between the two germline ends. Germline V gene lookup returns CDR1 SNHLY and CDR2 FYNNEI. The CDR3: CASRRGFLYEQYF. CDR3 coding DNA: TGTGCCAGCAGAAGAGGGTTTCTCTACGAGCAGTACTTC.